The clone carrying this T cell receptor beta chain was counted a few times. Its target is not known. The CDR3 consists of 19 residues. The trim removed 5 bases at V and 8 bases at J, leaving 23 bases unmatched. This record belongs to a study of response to subunit inactivated influenza vaccine. Regarding the study as a whole: The authors suggested that few new T cells are recruited per seasonal influenza vaccination.

TCRdb re-called the RT-PCR reads with MiXCR, one entry per CDR3 protein. The sample consists of 290,000 or so distinct CDR3 sequences, about 20% of them appearing once. This sequence joins TRBV12-3 or TRBV12-4 and TRBJ2-1, with 8 bases fitting TRBD2. This clonotype was obtained from a man between 50 and 75 years old who received an inactivated influenza vaccine. The source material was PBMCs from blood, sampled less than 22 months after vaccination. The chain's CDR3 is CASSQQAGVVISGRYEQFF. The CDR3 bases are TGTGCCAGCAGTCAACAAGCGGGAGTGGTCATATCGGGTCGGTATGAGCAGTTCTTC.